The entry below describes one T cell receptor (beta chain). In the original processing: Cell counts per sample came from amplifying reference gene primers. Using immunoSEQ multiplex PCR, the repertoire was profiled, and TCRdb retains in-frame clones only, with some absent. Clonal size and the V and J genes are those of that table, whereas D and trimming came from the DNA. The data contain about 140,000 clones, around 80% of them singletons. All exposed participants met a person with COVID-19 within 2 weeks before entering the study. The record originates from a study of blood T cell repertoires in COVID-19. Study context: Acute and convalescent COVID-19 samples came from the United States, Italy and Spain. Sources were T cells, B-cell-depleted T cells, or PBMCs; the material itself was cDNA or gDNA.

The CDR3 has 19 amino acids. Between the trimmed V and J ends, which lost 5 bases and 0 bases, there was a span of 26 bases. The V gene's germline CDR1 is SGHAT and CDR2 FQNNGV. The chain combines TRBV11-2 with TRBJ2-7; D ambiguous. This TCR was sampled from a woman aged 18-35 years who had been exposed to COVID-19. Sequenced: PBMCs or T cells enriched from blood (not recorded which). Here the CDR3 DNA reads TGTGCCAGCAGCCCCCTCGCACCCCGGTTTTTTAGCCGCTCCTACGAGCAGTACTTC. Amino acids: CASSPLAPRFFSRSYEQYF.